A single sample gave rise to the 5 T cell receptor beta chains below, sequenced in a study of blood T cell repertoires in COVID-19. Some clones are missing from TCRdb's copy, which holds only in-frame ones; the method was immunoSEQ multiplex PCR. The table lists roughly 170,000 clones, under 90% of them singletons. The sample taken for sequencing was peripheral blood. These receptors originate from a human donor in a cohort sampled during active COVID-19.

About this clone itself: The sample contains more than one DNA sequence encoding this CDR3. The rearrangement joins TRBV5-1 to TRBJ1-1; D gene uncertain. CDR1 is SGHRS and CDR2 is YFSETQ in the germline V gene. Trimming left V 0 bases short and J 0 bases short, with 3 bases between. The CDR3 consists of 13 residues. CDR3 loop: CASSLGVNTEAFF. DNA of the CDR3: TGCGCCAGCAGCTTGGGAGTGAACACTGAAGCTTTCTTT.

The chain recombines TRBV2 with TRBJ2-5; maybe TRBD1 (5 bases). The V gene lost 4 bases and the J gene lost 2 bases, with 8 bases spanning the gap. CDR3 size: 13 residues. Germline V gene data show CDR1 as SNHLY and CDR2 as FYNNEI. The CDR3 sequence is CASSVNRQETQYF. The CDR3 DNA sequence: TGTGCCAGCAGTGTAAACAGGCAAGAGACCCAGTACTTC. The full variable domain, completed using reference TRBV2 and TRBJ2-5, is EPEVTQTPSHQVTQMGQEVILRCVPISNHLYFYWYRQILGQKVEFLVSFYNNEISEKSEIFDDQFSVERPDGSNFTLKIRSTKLEDSAMYFCASSVNRQETQYFGPGTRLLVL.

The chain is built from TRBV7-2 and TRBJ2-1; a weak D match, TRBD1 (5 bases). Germline loops: CDR1 SGHTA, CDR2 FQGNSA. The CDR3 totals 11 residues. V lost 6 bases and J lost 10, with 10 bases in between. CDR3 amino acids: CASSRGTEQFF. Here the CDR3 DNA reads TGTGCCAGCAGTAGGGGCACGGAGCAGTTCTTC.

This chain joins TRBV3-1 (or the pseudogene TRBV3-2) and TRBJ2-2; D ambiguous. Deletions cut 3 bases from V and 8 bases from J, with 10 bases between. Per the germline V gene, CDR1 is LGHDT and CDR2 is YNNKEL (reference sequence). There are 13 residues in the CDR3. CDR3 protein: CASSQLGGGELFF. The CDR3 DNA reads as TGTGCCAGCAGCCAGTTAGGCGGAGGGGAGCTGTTTTTT.

The rearrangement uses TRBV29-1 and TRBJ1-4, with unresolved D. Trimming removed 0 bases from V and 7 bases from J, with 12 bases in between. The CDR3 runs to 14 residues. The germline CDR1 and CDR2 sequences are SQVTM and ANQGSEA. CDR3 protein: CSVEESGIGEKLFF. The CDR3, as DNA: TGCAGCGTTGAAGAATCGGGGATCGGTGAAAAACTGTTTTTT. The variable domain in full, with the rest retrieved from reference TRBV29-1 and TRBJ1-4, is SAVISQKPSRDICQRGTSLTIQCQVDSQVTMMFWYRQQPGQSLTLIATANQGSEATYESGFVIDKFPISRPNLTFSTLTVSNMSPEDSSIYLCSVEESGIGEKLFFGSGTQLSVL.